The 5 T cell receptor beta chains in this list originate from one sample, sequenced in a study of T cell repertoires in cytomegalovirus infection. Their antigens remain unidentified. Using its own MiXCR run on the reads, TCRdb lists one record per CDR3 protein. The data contain about 89,000 distinct CDR3 sequences, less than 30% of them singletons. The source material was CD8+ T cells from cultured PBMCs, sampled from culture after CMV antigen stimulation. These receptors all stem from a human donor in good health (CMV status not recorded). Some clones in this sample may be carry-over from other donors' samples.

The gene calls are TRBV11-1 and TRBJ2-1; 8 nucleotides line up with TRBD2. CDR1 SGHAT and CDR2 FQDESV come from the germline V gene (reference sequence). The CDR3 is 13 amino acids. V was pared by 1 base and J by 9 bases, with 2 bases of the junction left unmatched. The CDR3, as DNA: TGTGCCAGCAGCTTAGGGCTAGCGGGTGAGCAGTTCTTC. Translation: CASSLGLAGEQFF.

This rearrangement joins TRBV27 to TRBJ1-1; D remains unclear. From germline, CDR1 is MNHEY and CDR2 SMNVEV (reference sequence). The V gene lost 8 bases and the J gene lost 1 base, with 11 bases spanning the gap. The CDR3 covers 13 residues. CDR3 amino acids: CASGPDWNTEAFF. The CDR3 region has the DNA TGTGCCAGCGGACCCGATTGGAACACTGAAGCTTTCTTT.

This clonotype was counted many times. This chain links TRBV7-2 with TRBJ2-5; 10 bases map to TRBD2. Unmatched junction bases numbered 4, after V lost 5 bases and J lost 1 base. This CDR3 spans 15 amino acids. Germline values: CDR1 SGHTA, CDR2 FQGNSA. For the CDR3, the DNA is TGTGCCAGCAGCCAACTAGCGGGGACCCAAGAGACCCAGTACTTC. As protein: CASSQLAGTQETQYF. Together with reference TRBV7-2 and TRBJ2-5, the CDR3 gives the full variable domain: GAGVSQSPSNKVTEKGKDVELRCDPISGHTALYWYRQSLGQGLEFLIYFQGNSAPDKSGLPSDRFSAERTGGSVSTLTIQRTQQEDSAVYLCASSQLAGTQETQYFGPGTRLLVL.

J is TRBJ2-3 and V is TRBV27, with 7 bases lining up with TRBD2. J gave up 3 bases and V 6 bases, and 6 bases lay outside the gene matches. From germline, CDR1 is MNHEY and CDR2 SMNVEV (reference sequence). This CDR3 spans 14 amino acids. DNA for the CDR3: TGTGCCAGCAGCCTAGCGGCTTGGACAGATACGCAGTATTTT. Translated, it gives CASSLAAWTDTQYF.

The chain carries TRBV12-3 or TRBV12-4 and TRBJ2-3, with TRBD1 identical over 8 bases. Trimming cost V 4 bases and J 12 bases; bases outside gene matches: 15. This CDR3 is 15 amino acids long. The CDR3 loop is CASSSELQGAGFQYF. The CDR3 DNA sequence: TGTGCCAGCAGTTCAGAACTCCAGGGGGCTGGTTTCCAGTATTTT.